The sequence of this T cell receptor beta chain was determined in a study of T cells expressing NK-cell markers. The overall study: It was sorted CD3+CD56-NKG2C+, CD3+CD56+NKG2C- and CD3+CD56+NKG2C+ T cells that provided the TCR beta repertoires.

Germline V gene lookup returns CDR1 KGHDR and CDR2 SFDVKD. The length of the CDR3 is 15 residues. Synthesis of TCR beta cDNA relied on 5'RACE template switching carrying UMIs. TCRdb re-called the 5' RACE reads; one entry per CDR3 protein, DNA not given. The sample holds about 180,000 distinct CDR3 sequences. Study-wide findings and caveats: In several donors, dominant clonotypes made up about 25-65% of CD3+CD56-NKG2C+ cells. NKG2C+ dominant clonotype frequencies in about 6 donors were about 1.0-8% of CD8+ T cells.

In the case of this clonotype: Its specificity is not known.

The sequence derives from a man between 18 and 69 years old in good health. V gene TRBV24-1 combines with J gene TRBJ2-3; without DNA, the TCRdb call of TRBD1 cannot be checked. The sample was blood T cells: a sorted CD56 or NKG2C T cell subset, CD4+ or CD8+ T cells, or bulk PBMC T cells (not recorded which). CDR3: CATSGGGRSTDTQYF.